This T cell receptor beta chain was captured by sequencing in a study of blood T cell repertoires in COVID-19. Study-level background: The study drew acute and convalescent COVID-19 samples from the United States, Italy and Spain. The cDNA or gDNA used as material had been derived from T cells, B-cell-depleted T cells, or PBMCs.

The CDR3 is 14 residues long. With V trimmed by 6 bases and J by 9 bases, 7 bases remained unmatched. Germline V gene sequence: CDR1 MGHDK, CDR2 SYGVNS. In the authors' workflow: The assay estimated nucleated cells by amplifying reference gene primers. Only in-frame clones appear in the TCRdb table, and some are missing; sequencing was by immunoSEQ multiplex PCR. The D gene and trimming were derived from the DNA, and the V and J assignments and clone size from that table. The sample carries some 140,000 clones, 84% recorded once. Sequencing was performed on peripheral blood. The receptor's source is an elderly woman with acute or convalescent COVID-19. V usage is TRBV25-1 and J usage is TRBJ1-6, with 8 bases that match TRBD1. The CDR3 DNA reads TGTGCCAGCAGCCGACAGGGGCTTCGTTCACCCCTCCACTTT. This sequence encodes CASSRQGLRSPLHF.